The next 4 T cell receptor beta chains were all read from a single sample in a study of blood T cells in healthy people across ages. Primed by a sample-barcoded 5' primer and a J-beta primer mix, a second PCR proceeded for 7 to 11 cycles. TCRdb redid the calling of the 5' RACE reads with MiXCR, one entry per CDR3 protein. The repertoire has about 780,000 distinct CDR3 sequences, 62% of them found once; the top ten carry around a quarter. The specimen sequenced was blood. The receptors were gathered from a man younger than 45 in good health.

The rearrangement uses TRBV10-2 and TRBJ1-4; D is unclear. This CDR3 spans 13 amino acids. Germline values: CDR1 WSHSY, CDR2 SAAADI. V lost 4 bases, J lost 7 bases, and 10 bases lay in between. The CDR3 bases are TGCGCCAGCAGTGCGGATCGGGGTGAAAAACTGTTTTTT. As protein: CASSADRGEKLFF.

V gene TRBV29-1 combines with J gene TRBJ2-1; 7 bases fit TRBD2. This CDR3 comprises 15 residues. Germline CDR1 SQVTM, CDR2 ANQGSEA. V lost 3 bases, J lost 3 bases, and 8 bases stayed unmatched. The DNA for the CDR3 is TGCAGCGTTGACGGCCTAGCGGACCTCTACAATGAGCAGTTCTTC. Residues: CSVDGLADLYNEQFF.

This clonotype was detected once. This chain connects TRBV12-3 or TRBV12-4 to TRBJ1-2; D uncertain. Trimming shortened V by 4 bases and J by 4 bases, and 10 bases separated the two germline ends. The CDR3 is 13 amino acids. CDR3 DNA sequence: TGTGCCAGCAGTTCCGCCTACAGCTATGGCTACACCTTC. Its protein product is CASSSAYSYGYTF.

The chain is built from TRBV7-2 and TRBJ2-5, with 12 bases that match TRBD2. The CDR3 extends over 19 amino acids. V lost 1 base, J lost 4 bases, and 13 bases stayed unmatched. CDR1 SGHTA and CDR2 FQGNSA come from the germline V gene. In DNA, the CDR3 is TGTGCCAGCAGCTTAGGAGTTCTAGCGGGGGGGCCTTACAGAGAGACCCAGTACTTC. This gives the protein CASSLGVLAGGPYRETQYF.